Relative to its sample, the clone carrying this T cell receptor (delta chain) is large. At the DNA level, this CDR3 is encoded by other sequences in the same sample as well. V lost 3 bases and J lost 1, with 20 bases in between. CDR3 length equals 17 residues. Germline loops: CDR1 GEAIGNYY, CDR2 EKD. The sample belongs to a study of gamma-delta T cells after stem cell transplantation. TCRdb redid the clone calls on the RT-PCR reads with CATT. This sample yields thousands of delta-chain clones, of which under 3% are seen a single time; roughly 22% belongs to the top ten. Material: gamma-delta T cells. The chain carries TRDV2 and TRDJ1; the D gene is possibly TRDD3 (6 bases). The sequence came from a human donor. It is not recorded whose cells these are; they may come from a transplant donor. The CDR3, as DNA: TGTGCCTGTGACCCGCTACGGACGGGGGGAATCACCGATAAACTCATCTTT. Protein sequence: CACDPLRTGGITDKLIF.